The clone carrying this T cell receptor beta chain was seen at least ten times. Its antigen is not known. This sample is part of a study of T cells in Graves' hyperthyroidism and ophthalmopathy. RNA transcripts yielded amplified TCR beta CDR3 regions. First-round RT-PCR of the TCR CDR3 relied on the HTBI primer set. MiXCR was run by TCRdb on the multiplex PCR reads, yielding one entry per CDR3 protein. The sample comprises about 640,000 distinct CDR3 sequences, about 45% of which are singletons, and about 7.7% rests with the top ten. Study-level findings and limits: In blood, most of the thyroid clonotypes expanded above 0.001 were also present. Stable hyperthyroidism and ophthalmopathy were separated using 13 V-J signatures.

The CDR3 consists of 15 residues. In germline, CDR1 is MGHDK, CDR2 SYGVNS. V was clipped by 1 base and J by 3 bases, with 12 bases between them. Those patients with uncontrolled infection, other autoimmune disease, pregnancy or lactation were excluded. Thyroid ultrasound, orbital computed tomography, clinical symptoms, and serum thyroxine and TRAb underpinned diagnoses. The sequenced material came from peripheral blood or thyroid tissue (not recorded which). The sequence derives from an adult man with Graves' disease, either hyperthyroidism or ophthalmopathy (not recorded which). The chain has TRBV25-1 and TRBJ1-2; tentative D call: TRBD1 (6 bases). CDR3 loop: CASSESGAGDYGYTF. The CDR3 DNA is TGTGCCAGCAGTGAATCGGGGGCCGGGGACTATGGCTACACCTTC.